This TCR beta chain was sequenced for a study of T cell responses to AZD1222 COVID-19 vaccine. Study-level findings and limits: After two AZD1222 doses, spike-specific TCR breadth and depth rose versus day 0. Donor demographics were predominantly white British with a female majority; clonal diversity may be underestimated.

Second-dose timings of about 4 or about 12 weeks were pooled. Clones were read by immunoSEQ multiplex PCR, and TCRdb kept only the in-frame ones, dropping some. The table lists more than 80,000 clones, 70% to 90% of them singletons. This CDR3 is built from 14 residues. V was shortened by 0 bases and J by 2 bases, with 7 bases between the two germline ends. Germline V gives CDR1 LGHDT, CDR2 YNNKEL (reference sequence). About this clone: Its antigen is undetermined.

Material: peripheral blood, obtained 28 days after the second AZD1222 dose. The receptor comes from an adult who received the AZD1222 COVID-19 vaccine. V usage is TRBV3-1 (or the pseudogene TRBV3-2) and J usage is TRBJ1-1; no definite D call. The CDR3: CASSQDRANTEAFF. The DNA for the CDR3 is TGTGCCAGCAGCCAAGATCGGGCAAACACTGAAGCTTTCTTT.